The present TCR beta chain was sequenced within a study of T-cell memory formation after mild COVID-19. Study information: The TCR clusters were mostly specific to one donor. General study findings and limits: Mainly in CM and EM were contracting CD4+ clones; CD8+ were in EMRA. Later expanders leaned CD4+, whereas day 15 to 85 contracting clones were balanced CD4/CD8.

Using constant-segment primers, 5'RACE produced TCR alpha and TCR beta cDNA libraries carrying sample barcodes and UMIs. MiXCR was run by TCRdb on the 5' RACE reads, yielding one entry per CDR3 protein. The sample has some 450,000 distinct CDR3 sequences, about 20% seen once. The CDR3 contains 12 residues. Germline assignment: CDR1 LGHDT and CDR2 YNNKEL (reference sequence). Trimming cost V 6 bases and J 9 bases, with 14 bases left between them. Note on this clonotype: No antigen is known for it.

The sequence derives from a man younger than 30 who had mild COVID-19 (a few samples of this study predate the infection). Cell type and time point are not known. The genes are TRBV3-1 and TRBJ2-5; D is unresolved. Sequencing was done on a sample of PBMCs or a T cell subset sorted from them (not recorded which). In DNA form, the CDR3 reads TGTGCCAGCAGTCGACCCCCTGAAGCCCAGTACTTC. Translation gives CASSRPPEAQYF.